The 11 T cell receptor beta chains below all came from one sample that was sequenced in a study of blood T cells in healthy people across ages. PCR was performed a second time for about 7 to 12 cycles using a sample-barcoded 5' primer and a J-beta primer mix. Each CDR3 protein gets one entry after TCRdb re-called the 5' RACE reads with MiXCR. The sample yields 1.5 million to 2 million distinct CDR3 sequences, 30% to 40% seen once. Material for sequencing was blood. Receptors originate from a human donor in good health.

In the case of this clonotype: A junction boundary mismatches the germline segment, possibly from a read error. The CDR3 DNA reads TGTGCTAGCAGTGATTTGATAGATACGCAGTATTTT. Protein product: CASSDLIDTQYF. This chain links TRBV25-1 with TRBJ2-3; no definite D call. The CDR3 runs to 12 residues. Germline CDR1 MGHDK, CDR2 SYGVNS.

A few counts support this clonotype. The chain recombines TRBV12-3 or TRBV12-4 with TRBJ1-6, with no clear D. The V gene lost 6 bases and the J gene lost 3 bases, with 12 bases spanning the gap. The CDR3 length is 15 residues. Here the CDR3 DNA reads TGTGCCAGCAGCCCCGGACGGGGCTATAATTCACCCCTCCACTTT. It specifies CASSPGRGYNSPLHF.

The chain uses TRBV18 and TRBJ1-2, with D possibly matching TRBD1 (5 bases). The CDR3 loop spans 15 amino acids. Germline V gene lookup returns CDR1 KGHSH and CDR2 LQKENI. V lost 2 bases, J lost 6 bases, and 16 bases lay in between. CDR3 residues: CASSPFSRVPDGYTF. The CDR3 nucleotides read TGTGCCAGCTCACCATTTTCCAGGGTTCCGGATGGCTACACCTTC.

V is TRBV12-3 or TRBV12-4 and J is TRBJ1-5; D ambiguous. The CDR3 covers 14 residues. Trimming took off 3 bases at V and 10 bases at J, with 16 bases between the two ends. CDR3 in DNA: TGTGCCAGCAGTTTGATGGGGAGGATCGATCCCCAGCATTTT. Amino acid sequence: CASSLMGRIDPQHF.

This chain connects TRBV20-1 to TRBJ1-4; no reliable D call. This CDR3 is 12 amino acids long. The V end was cut by 3 bases, the J end by 8 bases, with 10 bases between. CDR1 is DFQATT and CDR2 is SNEGSKA in the germline V gene (reference sequence). This chain's CDR3 is CSASPLEEKLFF. DNA of the CDR3: TGCAGTGCTAGTCCCTTGGAGGAAAAACTGTTTTTT.

The chain uses TRBV29-1 and TRBJ1-2; D unresolved. Germline CDR1 and CDR2: SQVTM and ANQGSEA. Trimming removed 6 bases from V and 8 bases from J, with 19 bases in between. The CDR3 is made up of 13 amino acids. CDR3 sequence: CSVGDGKIGGYTF. CDR3 nucleotide sequence: TGCAGCGTGGGTGACGGCAAAATAGGAGGCTACACCTTC.

The CDR3 nucleotides read TGCAGCGTAAGTCTCAGGGTCGGCGAAAAACTGTTTTTT. Protein product: CSVSLRVGEKLFF. The chain links TRBV29-1 to TRBJ1-4; TRBD1 is a possible D gene (5 bases). This CDR3 region has 13 residues. The germline gives CDR1 SQVTM, CDR2 ANQGSEA. The V end was cut by 6 bases, the J end by 8 bases, with 16 bases between.

CDR3 protein: CASSLPGRANYGYTF. DNA for the CDR3: TGTGCCAGCAGCCTACCGGGACGGGCTAACTATGGCTACACCTTC. The chain combines TRBV5-6 with TRBJ1-2; perhaps TRBD1 as D (5 bases). Germline V lookup: CDR1 SGHDT, CDR2 YYEEEE. V was shortened by 4 bases and J by 0 bases, with 13 bases between the two germline ends. This CDR3 has 15 amino acids.

The V call is TRBV6-1, the J call TRBJ2-5, with no clear D. Germline V gives CDR1 MNHNS, CDR2 SASEGT. The ends were cut back, 4 bases at V and 1 base at J, with 16 bases in the middle. The CDR3 spans 16 residues. The CDR3 coding sequence is TGTGCCAGCAGTGTCGGCGGTGGGTTTACCCAAGAGACCCAGTACTTC. Its translation is CASSVGGGFTQETQYF.

The genes are TRBV20-1 and TRBJ2-5, with 10 bases lining up with TRBD2. Judging by the DNA end, TRBJ2-7 fits better; the J call may be wrong. Germline V CDR1 and CDR2: DFQATT, SNEGSKA (reference sequence). The CDR3 is 17 residues long. CDR3 in amino acids: CSALPIPSSGGSNEQYF. The CDR3 coding sequence is TGCAGTGCTCTACCCATCCCTTCTAGCGGGGGATCTAACGAGCAGTACTTC.

This clonotype appeared a few times. One junction end disagrees with the germline gene, perhaps due to a read error. The chain employs TRBV20-1 and TRBJ2-1; D remains unclear. The CDR3 is made up of 14 amino acids. Germline CDR1 DFQATT, CDR2 SNEGSKA (reference sequence). The CDR3 spells CSARGALSYNERFF. CDR3 coding DNA: TGCAGTGCTAGAGGGGCGCTCTCCTACAATGAGCGGTTCTTC.